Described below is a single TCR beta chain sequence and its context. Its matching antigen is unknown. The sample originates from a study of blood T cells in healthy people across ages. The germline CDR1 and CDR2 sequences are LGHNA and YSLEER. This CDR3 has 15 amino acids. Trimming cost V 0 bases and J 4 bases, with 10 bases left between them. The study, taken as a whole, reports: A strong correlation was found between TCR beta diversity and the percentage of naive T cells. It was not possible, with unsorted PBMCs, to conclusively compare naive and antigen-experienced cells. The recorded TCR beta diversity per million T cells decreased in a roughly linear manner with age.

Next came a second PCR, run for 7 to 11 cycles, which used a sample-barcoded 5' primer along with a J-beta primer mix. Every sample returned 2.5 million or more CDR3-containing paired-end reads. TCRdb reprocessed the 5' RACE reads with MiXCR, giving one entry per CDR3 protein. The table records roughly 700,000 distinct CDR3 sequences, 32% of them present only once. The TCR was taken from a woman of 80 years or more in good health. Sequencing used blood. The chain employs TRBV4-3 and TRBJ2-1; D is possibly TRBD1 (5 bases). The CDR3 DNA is TGCGCCAGCAGCCAAGAAAGGACATCTTACAATGAGCAGTTCTTC. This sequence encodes CASSQERTSYNEQFF.